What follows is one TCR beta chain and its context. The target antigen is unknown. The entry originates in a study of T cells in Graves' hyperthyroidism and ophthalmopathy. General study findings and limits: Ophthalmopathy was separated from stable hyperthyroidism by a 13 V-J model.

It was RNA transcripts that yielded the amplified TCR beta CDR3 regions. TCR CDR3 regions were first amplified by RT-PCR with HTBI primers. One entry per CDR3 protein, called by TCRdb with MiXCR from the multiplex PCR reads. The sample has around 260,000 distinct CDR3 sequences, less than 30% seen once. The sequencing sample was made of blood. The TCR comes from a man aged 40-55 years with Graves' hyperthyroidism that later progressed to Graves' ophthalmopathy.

In nucleotides, the CDR3 is TGTGCCAGCAGTTACTCGAGGCAGGGAGGCGACGAGCAGTACTTC. Protein: CASSYSRQGGDEQYF. This chain joins TRBV6-5 and TRBJ2-7, with TRBD2 as a possible D gene (6 bases). CDR3 length: 15 residues. Germline CDR1 is MNHEY and CDR2 is SVGAGI. V was cut by 0 bases and J by 5 bases, with 14 bases left in between.